The T cell receptor (beta chain) described here comes from a study of shared clonotypes between healthy human individuals. Sequencing was performed with immunoSEQ multiplex PCR; in TCRdb, only in-frame clones are kept and a portion is missing. The sample contains under 2.5 million clones, 85% to 95% of which appear only once. The J segment lost 7 bases and the V segment lost 4 bases, leaving 19 bases of the junction unmatched. Germline CDR1 and CDR2: MGHRA and YSYEKL. This CDR3 has 18 amino acids. There are a few counts of this clone. The rearrangement uses TRBV4-1 and TRBJ1-2, with TRBD1 matching 9 bases. Specimen: naive CD4+ T cells from PBMCs. The subset was: CD45RA+ positively selected. This clonotype originated in a man aged 18 to 35 in good health. Some clones in this sample may be carry-over from other donors' samples. Here the CDR3 reads CASSLKRLWDRDESGYTF. CDR3 in DNA: TGCGCCAGCAGCCTCAAGAGGCTTTGGGACAGGGATGAATCTGGCTACACCTTC.